This TCR beta chain appears in the sequencing data of a study of long-term antiretroviral therapy in people with HIV. CDR1 and CDR2 from the germline V gene are SGHRS and YFSETQ. Trimming pared 2 bases from V and 2 bases from J, leaving 7 bases between. The CDR3 is 13 amino acids. It was version v3.0 of the immunoSEQ assay that was run at survey level. Method: immunoSEQ multiplex PCR; TCRdb's copy keeps in-frame clones and lacks some. The repertoire holds 30,000 to 40,000 clones, with 80% to 90% as singletons. This chain links TRBV5-1 with TRBJ2-5, with TRBD1 as a possible D gene (6 bases). This receptor was obtained from a man aged 18 to 29 with HIV. The sample was unsorted PBMCs, taken 0.3 years after starting antiretroviral therapy. As DNA, the CDR3 is TGCGCCAGCAGCTTAGGACAGCAAGAGACCCAGTACTTC. Translated, it gives CASSLGQQETQYF.